This TCR beta chain emerged from a study of blood T cell repertoires in COVID-19. Across the whole study: Italy, Spain and the United States were the sources of the convalescent and acute COVID-19 samples.

Study processing details: For nucleated cells, counts were estimated from reference gene primer amplification. Here immunoSEQ multiplex PCR was the method, and the copy in TCRdb shows in-frame clones only, minus some. The V and J calls and clone size come from that table; D and trimming were worked out from the DNA. The sample holds 90,000 to 110,000 clones, 65% to 90% seen once. The CDR3 loop spans 14 amino acids. Germline V gene lookup returns CDR1 LNHNV and CDR2 YYDKDF (reference sequence). Trimming at V came to 5 bases and at J to 10 bases, leaving 10 bases not matched to a gene. This sequence joins TRBV15 and TRBJ1-4; TRBD1 matches 7 bases. This TCR was sampled from a man aged 50 to 59 with acute or convalescent COVID-19. The material sequenced was peripheral blood. The CDR3 here is CATSGARTGGKLFF. The DNA of the CDR3 is TGTGCCACCAGCGGCGCCCGGACAGGAGGAAAACTGTTTTTT.